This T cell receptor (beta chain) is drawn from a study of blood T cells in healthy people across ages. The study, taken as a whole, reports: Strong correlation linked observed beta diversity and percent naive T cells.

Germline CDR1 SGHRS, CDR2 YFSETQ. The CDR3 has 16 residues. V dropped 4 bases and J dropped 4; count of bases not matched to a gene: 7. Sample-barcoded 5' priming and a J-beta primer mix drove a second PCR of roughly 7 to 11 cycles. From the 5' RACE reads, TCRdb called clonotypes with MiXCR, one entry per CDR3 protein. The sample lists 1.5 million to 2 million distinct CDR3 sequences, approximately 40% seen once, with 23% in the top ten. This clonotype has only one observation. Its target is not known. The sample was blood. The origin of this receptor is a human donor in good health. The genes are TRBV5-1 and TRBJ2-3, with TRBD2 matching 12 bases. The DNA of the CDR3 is TGCGCCAGCAGCGGAAGACTAGCGGGGGCCTCAGATACGCAGTATTTT. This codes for CASSGRLAGASDTQYF. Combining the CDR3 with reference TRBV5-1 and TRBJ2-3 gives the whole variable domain KAGVTQTPRYLIKTRGQQVTLSCSPISGHRSVSWYQQTPGQGLQFLFEYFSETQRNKGNFPGRFSGRQFSNSRSEMNVSTLELGDSALYLCASSGRLAGASDTQYFGPGTRLTVL.